A selection of T cell receptor beta chains follows, all from one sample in a study of graft-versus-host responses after intestinal transplantation. These receptors lack a known antigen. The assay was immunoSEQ multiplex PCR, and TCRdb's table has in-frame clones only and misses some. Of approximately 76,000 clones in the sample, about 87% were seen once. Sample: unstimulated CD4+ T cells sorted from spleen or lymph node cells, taken before transplant. The receptors come from a human donor who was the organ donor for an intestinal transplant. Both conserved end residues are part of each CDR3. The D gene is left open where the match is weak. Size tells how often a clone was seen (once, few, many) or the class of an expanded clone, and some rows leave it out.

TRBD1	-	TRBV2	TRBJ1-4	TGTGCCAGCAGTACAGGGGGCGCATCTAATGAAAAACTGTTTTTT	CASSTGGASNEKLFF
TRBD2	few	TRBV6-6	TRBJ2-1	TGTGCCTCTTCGACGGGGGGTGAGCAGTTCTTC	CASSTGGEQFF
-	-	TRBV27	TRBJ1-1	TGTGCCAGCAGTCCTCCAGGGGCATTGAGAGCTTTCTTT	CASSPPGALRAFF
TRBD1	-	TRBV27	TRBJ1-2	TGTGCCAGCAGTCCCCTCACAGGGGTCGACTATGGCTACACCTTC	CASSPLTGVDYGYTF
-	-	TRBV27	TRBJ2-6	TGTGCCAGCAGTTTTGAAGGGGCTGGGGCCAACGTCCTGACTTTC	CASSFEGAGANVLTF
-	-	TRBV1	TRBJ1-2	TGCACCAGCAGCCAAGAGGAGTTTACTAACTATGGCTACACCTTC	CTSSQEEFTNYGYTF
TRBD1	-	TRBV2	TRBJ1-3	TGTGCCAGCAGGGGACAGGGGACTGGAAACACCATATATTTT	CASRGQGTGNTIYF
-	-	TRBV28	TRBJ1-1	TGTGCCAGCAGTCTTGGCTTTACAGCTGAAGCTTTCTTT	CASSLGFTAEAFF
TRBD2	-	TRBV6-5	TRBJ2-2	TGTGCCAGCAGTTCCTGGACTAGCGATTACACCGGGGAGCTGTTTTTT	CASSSWTSDYTGELFF
TRBD1	-	TRBV5-1	TRBJ1-6	TGCGCCAGCAGCTTCAACCCTCGACAGGGTGGGTCACCCCTCCACTTT	CASSFNPRQGGSPLHF
-	-	TRBV7-9	TRBJ1-1	TGTGCCAGCAGCCCATCTGGGGGCAATGAAGCTTTCTTT	CASSPSGGNEAFF
TRBD1	medium-sized	TRBV28	TRBJ1-4	TGTGCCAGCGGCCAGACAGGGAAGGATGAAAAACTGTTTTTT	CASGQTGKDEKLFF
-	few	TRBV25-1	TRBJ1-2	TGTGCCAGCAGCGAAACAGGGTTTGGCTACACCTTC	CASSETGFGYTF
-	-	TRBV2	TRBJ1-1	TGTGCCAGCAGACGGACACGGACTGAAGCTTTCTTT	CASRRTRTEAFF
TRBD1	once	TRBV15	TRBJ2-2	TGTGCCACCAGCAGAGAGTACCCCGGACAGGGAGGCCTCGGGGAGCTGTTTTTT	CATSREYPGQGGLGELFF
TRBD2	-	TRBV27	TRBJ2-3	TGTGCCAGCAGTAGACCTAGCGGGGGGAACACAGATACGCAGTATTTT	CASSRPSGGNTDTQYF
TRBD2	-	TRBV27	TRBJ2-2	TGTGCCAGCAGTCGGACTAGCGGGGCCCCCCAAACCGGGGAGCTGTTTTTT	CASSRTSGAPQTGELFF
TRBD1	-	TRBV7-9	TRBJ1-6	TGTGCCAGCAGCTCGAGACAGGGGAGGAATTCACCCCTCCACTTT	CASSSRQGRNSPLHF
-	-	TRBV5-1	TRBJ2-5	TGCGCCAGCAGCTTGCACAGCCAAGAGACCCAGTACTTC	CASSLHSQETQYF
TRBD1	-	TRBV28	TRBJ1-6	TGTGCCAGCAGTTTAACAGGGGGCCGCGCCTATAATTCACCCCTCCACTTT	CASSLTGGRAYNSPLHF
-	-	TRBV10-1	TRBJ1-2	TGCGCCAGCAGTGAGACCTCCAGGGGAGGCTACACCTTC	CASSETSRGGYTF
TRBD2	once	TRBV5-6	TRBJ2-2	TGTGCCAGCAGCTTCGCGGGACTAGCGGGGGAGGCCAGGGAGCTGTTTTTT	CASSFAGLAGEARELFF
-	-	TRBV6-6	TRBJ1-3	TGTGCCAGCAGTTACGGGGGGGACTCTGGAAACACCATATATTTT	CASSYGGDSGNTIYF
TRBD1	-	TRBV9	TRBJ2-2	TGTGCCAGCAGCGTGGAAACAGGGGGCCCCGGGGAGCTGTTTTTT	CASSVETGGPGELFF
-	-	TRBV5-1	TRBJ2-2	TGCGCCAGCAGCTTGGCCACGGGAAACGGGGAGCTGTTTTTT	CASSLATGNGELFF
TRBD2	-	TRBV27	TRBJ2-1	TGTGCCAGCAGTCCGTGGAGCGGGGGGGCCCATGAGCAGTTCTTC	CASSPWSGGAHEQFF
-	-	TRBV19	TRBJ2-4	TGTGCCAGTAGCCCCCAGACGGGCAAAAACATTCAGTACTTC	CASSPQTGKNIQYF
-	-	TRBV6-5	TRBJ1-2	TGTGCCAGCAGCCCACAGGGAGACTATGGCTACACCTTC	CASSPQGDYGYTF
-	once	TRBV7-2	TRBJ2-1	TGTGCCAGCAGCACTATCCGGGATAAGCAGTTCTTC	CASSTIRDKQFF
-	-	TRBV10-2	TRBJ1-2	TGCGCCAGCAGTTCAGGGAACTATGGCTACACCTTC	CASSSGNYGYTF
TRBD2	-	TRBV9	TRBJ2-5	TGTGCCAGCAGTTATAGCGGGGAAGCGAAGACCCAGTACTTC	CASSYSGEAKTQYF
TRBD1	-	TRBV6-5	TRBJ1-2	TGTGCCAGCAGCCTGGGACAGTACTATGGCTACACCTTC	CASSLGQYYGYTF
-	-	TRBV30	TRBJ1-6	TGTGCCTGGAGTACGGGACATTCTCGTAATTCACCCCTCCACTTT	CAWSTGHSRNSPLHF
-	-	TRBV5-1	TRBJ2-2	TGCGCCAGCAGCCAACAGGGCCGGGAGCTGTTTTTT	CASSQQGRELFF
TRBD1	-	TRBV5-5	TRBJ1-5	TGTGCCAGCAGCTCAACAGGGGATCAGCCCCAGCATTTT	CASSSTGDQPQHF
-	-	TRBV7-9	TRBJ2-5	TGTGCCAGCAGCCTCCCCCGGGATCTCCAAGAGACCCAGTACTTC	CASSLPRDLQETQYF
TRBD2	-	TRBV2	TRBJ2-3	TGTGCCAGCAGGGGGGGGAGCACAGATACGCAGTATTTT	CASRGGSTDTQYF
-	-	TRBV28	TRBJ2-5	TGTGCCAGCAGTTTCGGAGGGGTCCAAGAGACCCAGTACTTC	CASSFGGVQETQYF
TRBD1	-	TRBV28	TRBJ2-2	TGTGCCAGCAGTTCTACAGGGGCGAACACCGGGGAGCTGTTTTTT	CASSSTGANTGELFF
TRBD1	-	TRBV28	TRBJ1-1	TGTGCCAGTACGGACAGGGTGGGTGAAGCTTTCTTT	CASTDRVGEAFF